Listed below are T cell receptor beta chains from one sample, sequenced in a study of T cells in Graves' hyperthyroidism and ophthalmopathy. One entry per CDR3 protein results from TCRdb running MiXCR on the multiplex PCR reads. The repertoire holds 530,000 or so distinct CDR3 sequences, with about half as singletons. What was sequenced was peripheral blood or thyroid tissue (not recorded which). The receptors were sampled from a woman aged 18-29 years with Graves' hyperthyroidism. CDR3s include the opening cysteine and the closing phenylalanine or tryptophan. D genes are given only for firm matches. Clone size appears in some rows only: once, few, many, or a class for an expanded clone.

j_call | v_call | clone_size | d_call | cdr3_nt | cdr3_aa
TRBJ2-7 | TRBV11-1 | NA | NA | TGTGCCAGCCCCGGCGGTCATGAGCAGTACTTC | CASPGGHEQYF
TRBJ2-5 | TRBV10-3 | NA | TRBD2 | TGTGCCATCAGCGGAACTAGCGGGGAAGAGACCCAGTACTTC | CAISGTSGEETQYF
TRBJ2-5 | TRBV10-3 | many | TRBD2 | TGTGCCATCAGTGATCCGCACAACTTACTAGCGGGAGGCCAAGAGACCCAGTACTTC | CAISDPHNLLAGGQETQYF
TRBJ1-2 | TRBV10-3 | many | NA | TGTGCCATCAGTGAAGAAGATGGCTACACCTTC | CAISEEDGYTF
TRBJ2-5 | TRBV12-3/TRBV12-4 | NA | TRBD1 | TGTGCCGGGGTCCCTGGGACAGGGGAAGAGACCCAGTACTTC | CAGVPGTGEETQYF
TRBJ2-7 | TRBV6-2/TRBV6-3 | many | TRBD2 | TGTGCCAGCAGTTATTCTGGACTAGCTTCCGACGAGCAGTACTTC | CASSYSGLASDEQYF
TRBJ2-5 | TRBV3-1 | many | NA | TGTGCCAGCAGTAATGGTGGAGGCGGAGAGACCCAGTACTTC | CASSNGGGGETQYF
TRBJ2-7 | TRBV6-5 | few | TRBD2 | TGTGCCACCCCGGAGACCGGGACTAGTTTCTACGAGCAGTACTTC | CATPETGTSFYEQYF
TRBJ1-1 | TRBV6-5 | many | NA | TGTGCCAGCAGTTCGTTCCCAGGGGCTGGCGGCACTGAAGCTTTCTTT | CASSSFPGAGGTEAFF
TRBJ1-4 | TRBV2 | many | NA | TGTGCCAGCAGTGAACCCTCGTCCTGGACTAGCGGCGTGAACTCTGGTCTGACTGAAAAACTGTTTTTT | CASSEPSSWTSGVNSGLTEKLFF
TRBJ2-7 | TRBV5-1 | many | TRBD1 | TGCGCCAGCAGCCCTCAAACCTTCGGGACAGGGCCATACGAGCAGTACTTC | CASSPQTFGTGPYEQYF
TRBJ2-3 | TRBV10-3 | NA | TRBD2 | TGTGCCATCAGTGAGCCGAAAGCGGGAGGAGTAACAGATACGCAGTATTTT | CAISEPKAGGVTDTQYF
TRBJ2-7 | TRBV6-6 | many | TRBD1 | TGTGCCAGCAGCCCCCGGACAGGCCTTGCGGGCGAGCAGTACTTC | CASSPRTGLAGEQYF
TRBJ1-2 | TRBV5-5 | many | NA | TGTGCCAGCAGCTTGGTTAGGGAAGACTCTGGCTACACCTTC | CASSLVREDSGYTF
TRBJ1-4 | TRBV7-2 | many | NA | TGTGTCAGCAGCTTTGAAGGGCGTGAAAAACTGTTTTTT | CVSSFEGREKLFF
TRBJ2-7 | TRBV7-8 | once | NA | TGTGCCAGCAGCCAAAGGCAGGTCGGCAATGAGCAGTACTTC | CASSQRQVGNEQYF
TRBJ2-6 | TRBV2 | once | NA | TGTGCCCTCCTAAAGGGAGGTAGGCAGGGGTACGGGGCCAACGTCCTGACTTTC | CALLKGGRQGYGANVLTF
TRBJ2-7 | TRBV20-1 | many | TRBD2 | TGCAGTGCTAGACCCACTAGCGGGAGGGGTGAGCAGTACTTC | CSARPTSGRGEQYF
TRBJ1-2 | TRBV15 | NA | NA | TGTGCCAGCAGCCCTAAGGTAACGGGCTTATATGGCTACACCTTC | CASSPKVTGLYGYTF
TRBJ1-5 | TRBV30 | NA | TRBD1 | TGTGCCTGGAGAGATCAGGGGGCGAGCTTCCACCATTTT | CAWRDQGASFHHF
TRBJ2-1 | TRBV7-3 | NA | NA | TGTGCCAGCAGCCAATTAAGGGGGGGGAATGAGCAGTTCTTC | CASSQLRGGNEQFF
TRBJ2-7 | TRBV19 | many | TRBD2 | TGTGCCAGTAGTATATCTAGCGGGAGATACGAGCAGTACTTC | CASSISSGRYEQYF
TRBJ2-7 | TRBV10-3 | NA | NA | TGTGCCCCTGTCGAGCAGTACTTC | CAPVEQYF
TRBJ2-7 | TRBV4-1 | many | TRBD2 | TGCGCCAGCAGCCAAGATAGCGGGAGTCGGAACGAGCAGTACTTC | CASSQDSGSRNEQYF
TRBJ1-1 | TRBV4-1 | many | TRBD1 | TGCGCCAGCAGCCCAGGGGGACATGGCGTTCCTGAAGCTTTCTTT | CASSPGGHGVPEAFF
TRBJ1-1 | TRBV6-5 | many | NA | TGTGCCAGCACCAAAGACAGCATGAACACTGAAGCTTTCTTT | CASTKDSMNTEAFF
TRBJ2-7 | TRBV5-8 | few | TRBD1 | TGTGCCAGCCGGGACAGCTTAATCTACGAGCAGTACTTC | CASRDSLIYEQYF
TRBJ1-1 | TRBV27 | many | NA | TGTGCCAGCAGTTTAGAGGGCAGGTACACTGAAGCTTTCTTT | CASSLEGRYTEAFF
TRBJ1-6 | TRBV6-1 | once | NA | TGTGCCAGCACTATCAGCTCCTATAATTCACCCCTCCACTTT | CASTISSYNSPLHF
TRBJ2-7 | TRBV7-9 | many | TRBD1 | TGTGCCAGCAGCGCCGGGACAGGGGGCGACGAGCAGTACTTC | CASSAGTGGDEQYF
TRBJ2-1 | TRBV2 | NA | TRBD2 | TGCGCCAGCAGTGATCCCGGGGCTAGCGGGAGTCATGAGCAGTTCTTC | CASSDPGASGSHEQFF
TRBJ2-7 | TRBV29-1 | NA | NA | TGCAGCGCGCCTCGGACCTCCTCCTACGAGCAGTACTTC | CSAPRTSSYEQYF
TRBJ2-3 | TRBV24-1 | NA | TRBD2 | TGTGCCTGGAGTCTAGCGGCAGATACGCAGTATTTT | CAWSLAADTQYF
TRBJ2-5 | TRBV15 | many | TRBD1 | TGTGCCACTTCGACAGGGGATCAAGAGACCCAGTACTTC | CATSTGDQETQYF
TRBJ1-4 | TRBV5-1 | many | NA | TGCGCCAGCAGCGTGGGACTCACAACTAATGAAAAACTGTTTTTT | CASSVGLTTNEKLFF
TRBJ2-7 | TRBV29-1 | many | TRBD2 | TGCAGCGTTGGAGGGAACAGCGGGGGCGAGCAGTACTTC | CSVGGNSGGEQYF
TRBJ2-6 | TRBV7-2 | few | NA | TGTGCCAGCAGCTTAGTAGTCAGCTCTGGGGCCAACGTCCTGACTTTC | CASSLVVSSGANVLTF
TRBJ1-2 | TRBV5-5 | many | TRBD1 | TGTGCCAGCAGCTTGTACGGGACAGCAGCTAACTATGGCTACACCTTC | CASSLYGTAANYGYTF
TRBJ2-7 | TRBV9 | many | TRBD2 | TGTGCCAGCAGCGCTGGGACTAGCGGGAGCCACGAGCAGTACTTC | CASSAGTSGSHEQYF
TRBJ2-2 | TRBV7-9 | NA | NA | TGTGCCAGCAGTGTCCACGGGGAGCGGACCAACACCGGGGAGCTGTTTTTT | CASSVHGERTNTGELFF
TRBJ1-3 | TRBV20-1 | many | NA | TGCAGTGCAGATCCACCCGGCTCTGGAAACACCATATATTTT | CSADPPGSGNTIYF
TRBJ2-7 | TRBV2 | few | TRBD2 | TGTGCCAGCAGTGAAGATCTAGCGGGGTCCTACGAGCAGTACTTC | CASSEDLAGSYEQYF
TRBJ1-1 | TRBV7-2 | many | NA | TGTGCCAGCAGCCCCACCCCCATGAGGGTGAACACTGAAGCTTTCTTT | CASSPTPMRVNTEAFF
TRBJ2-7 | TRBV7-9 | NA | TRBD2 | TGCGCCAGCAGCCAACGGGGAAGCGGGAGACAAAAGGGATCCGCCTACGAGCAGTACTTC | CASSQRGSGRQKGSAYEQYF
TRBJ1-4 | TRBV2 | NA | TRBD1 | TGTGCCAGCAGCCACGGACAGGCGATTGAAAAACTGTTTTTT | CASSHGQAIEKLFF
TRBJ2-2 | TRBV9 | NA | NA | TGTGCCAGCAGCGCTGAGGCCACTGACCGGGAGCTGTTTTTT | CASSAEATDRELFF
TRBJ1-4 | TRBV10-3 | many | NA | TGTGCCATCAGTGAGTCGCAGAGAAATGAAAAACTGTTTTTT | CAISESQRNEKLFF
TRBJ2-2 | TRBV11-3 | many | NA | TGTGCCAGCAGCTGGGACCGGAGGTCCGGGGAGCTGTTTTTT | CASSWDRRSGELFF
TRBJ2-7 | TRBV7-9 | many | NA | TGTGCCAGCAGCCAGACCATTGGGGGAGTCCTCGAGCAGTACTTC | CASSQTIGGVLEQYF
TRBJ2-5 | TRBV27 | many | NA | TGTGCCAGCAGTCCCCACTACGCCAAAGAGACCCAGTACTTC | CASSPHYAKETQYF
TRBJ1-2 | TRBV19 | many | TRBD1 | TGTGCCAGTAGTCCGTGGGCAGGGGGCTCCGACTATGGCTACACCTTC | CASSPWAGGSDYGYTF
TRBJ2-7 | TRBV15 | NA | TRBD1 | TGTGCCACCAGCACTTCGGGACAGGTGAGCTCCTACGAGCAGTACTTC | CATSTSGQVSSYEQYF
TRBJ2-1 | TRBV12-3/TRBV12-4 | few | NA | TGTGCCAGCAGTCCAATACCAGCATTGGTGGAAAATGAGCAGTTCTTC | CASSPIPALVENEQFF
TRBJ1-2 | TRBV9 | NA | TRBD1 | TGTGCCAGCAGCGGAGACAGGGAGGATGGCTACACCTTC | CASSGDREDGYTF